This is a list of T cell receptor beta chains from one sample in a study of cytomegalovirus exposure and HLA in healthy donors. Profiled with immunoSEQ multiplex PCR; TCRdb holds only in-frame clones, not every one. The repertoire holds about 140,000 clones, with 60% to 80% as singletons. The sequencing input was PBMCs. The receptors originated from a middle-aged woman in good health and CMV-seronegative. CDR3s include the opening cysteine and the closing phenylalanine or tryptophan. Each record gives: CDR3 protein, J gene, clone size, V gene. Clone size is given for some rows only: seen once, a few or many times, or a class if the clone is expanded.

CDR3: CASSQARGLYEQYF
J: TRBJ2-7
size: NA
V: TRBV4-3

CDR3: CASSSAFPLLAYEQYF
J: TRBJ2-7
size: NA
V: TRBV11-3

CDR3: CASRGEGAGSHEQFF
J: TRBJ2-1
size: NA
V: TRBV6-1

CDR3: CASRSQGNTEAFF
J: TRBJ1-1
size: NA
V: TRBV11-3

CDR3: CASSFEGRNTEAFF
J: TRBJ1-1
size: NA
V: TRBV7-9

CDR3: CASRVAATSLWEKLFF
J: TRBJ1-4
size: NA
V: TRBV19

CDR3: CASSPINPTSGRIPNTGELFF
J: TRBJ2-2
size: once
V: TRBV4-2

CDR3: CASSQDRGEMDTQYF
J: TRBJ2-3
size: NA
V: TRBV4-3

CDR3: CASSQGQIGEQYF
J: TRBJ2-7
size: NA
V: TRBV7-2

CDR3: CASSGQPGQGAYEQYF
J: TRBJ2-7
size: few
V: TRBV6-1

CDR3: CASTRTGEGGNTIYF
J: TRBJ1-3
size: NA
V: TRBV6-5

CDR3: CASSLTSGRGNEQFF
J: TRBJ2-1
size: NA
V: TRBV11-2

CDR3: CASFELGAMNTEAFF
J: TRBJ1-1
size: NA
V: TRBV6-5

CDR3: CASSFGGSDYGYTF
J: TRBJ1-2
size: NA
V: TRBV7-8

CDR3: CASSEGEVLGGSYEQYF
J: TRBJ2-7
size: NA
V: TRBV6-1

CDR3: CASSYGHGGSYEQYF
J: TRBJ2-7
size: NA
V: TRBV6-5

CDR3: CASSTTQGRGGYTF
J: TRBJ1-2
size: NA
V: TRBV7-3

CDR3: CASSLGQGGLTEQFF
J: TRBJ2-1
size: NA
V: TRBV5-1

CDR3: CASSYTRRRGNEQYF
J: TRBJ2-7
size: NA
V: TRBV6-6

CDR3: CASSATGFFPF
J: TRBJ2-7
size: NA
V: TRBV2

CDR3: CASSPSGANHEQFF
J: TRBJ2-1
size: NA
V: TRBV7-2

CDR3: CASSITGGRGYTF
J: TRBJ1-2
size: NA
V: TRBV7-2